Presented here are 28 T cell receptor beta chains from one specimen sequenced in a study of memory CD4+ T cells and cytomegalovirus serostatus. Some clones are missing from TCRdb's copy, which holds only in-frame ones; the method was immunoSEQ multiplex PCR. The sample has tens of thousands of clones; 82% are singletons. The sort gate was single viable CD3+CD4+CD8-CD45RO+ cells for memory CD4+ T cells. The sample comprised memory CD4+ T cells from blood. The receptor source for this set is an adult in good health and CMV-seronegative.

CDR3 sequence (DNA): TGTGCCAGCAGTGGGGGCCGGACTAGCGGGAGGGATGAGCAGTTCTTC. It translates to CASSGGRTSGRDEQFF. V and J are TRBV28 and TRBJ2-1; TRBD2 agrees at 15 bases. J was trimmed by 8 bases and V by 5 bases; bases with no gene match: 7. The CDR3 covers 16 residues. Per the germline V gene, CDR1 is MDHEN and CDR2 is SYDVKM.

The CDR3 region is CASSETGRSLLEQFF. The CDR3 DNA reads as TGTGCCAGCAGTGAAACCGGACGGTCGTTGCTAGAGCAGTTCTTC. This chain uses TRBV2 with TRBJ2-1; D is undetermined. V was pared by 2 bases and J by 10 bases, with 18 bases between. This CDR3 region has 15 residues. Germline CDR1 SNHLY, CDR2 FYNNEI.

V and J are TRBV5-6 and TRBJ2-3; tentatively, D is TRBD2 (5 bases). The CDR3 is made up of 14 amino acids. Germline CDR1 and CDR2: SGHDT and YYEEEE. The V and J ends lost 4 bases and 0 bases respectively, with 9 bases between them. In DNA, the CDR3 is TGTGCCAGCAGCCCAACTAGGAGCACAGATACGCAGTATTTT. Its translation: CASSPTRSTDTQYF.

The V gene is TRBV7-9, the J gene TRBJ2-3; unclear D gene. Trimming shortened V by 5 bases and J by 3 bases, and 15 bases separated the two germline ends. CDR1 SEHNR and CDR2 FQNEAQ come from the germline V gene (reference sequence). This CDR3 contains 15 residues. CDR3: CASSPRDPNTDTQYF. The CDR3 DNA sequence: TGTGCCAGCAGCCCCCGAGACCCAAATACAGATACGCAGTATTTT. Full variable domain (missing parts from reference TRBV7-9 and TRBJ2-3): DTGVSQNPRHKITKRGQNVTFRCDPISEHNRLYWYRQTLGQGPEFLTYFQNEAQLEKSRLLSDRFSAERPKGSFSTLEIQRTEQGDSAMYLCASSPRDPNTDTQYFGPGTRLTVL.

The chain combines TRBV18 with TRBJ1-1, with no clear D. The V gene lost 6 bases and the J gene lost 9 bases, with 11 bases spanning the gap. The CDR3 loop spans 11 amino acids. Germline V gene sequence: CDR1 KGHSH, CDR2 LQKENI. The CDR3: CASSLETKAFF. The CDR3 DNA is TGTGCCAGCTCCCTCGAGACTAAAGCTTTCTTT. The whole variable domain, filled in from reference TRBV18 and TRBJ1-1, reads NAGVMQNPRHLVRRRGQEARLRCSPMKGHSHVYWYRQLPEEGLKFMVYLQKENIIDESGMPKERFSAEFPKEGPSILRIQQVVRGDSAAYFCASSLETKAFFGQGTRLTVV.

The chain carries TRBV19 and TRBJ1-5; D is uncertain. This CDR3 is 14 amino acids long. CDR1 is LNHDA and CDR2 is SQIVND in the germline V gene (reference sequence). V was cut by 5 bases and J by 0 bases, with 8 bases left in between. The CDR3 DNA is TGTGCCAGTAGTTCGGAGAATAGCAATCAGCCCCAGCATTTT. Amino acid sequence: CASSSENSNQPQHF.

The chain combines TRBV18 with TRBJ2-7, with 10 bases that match TRBD1. The CDR3 runs to 17 residues. V gave up 6 bases and J gave up 0 bases; unmatched junction bases: 11. Germline lookup yields CDR1 KGHSH and CDR2 LQKENI. Here the CDR3 DNA reads TGTGCCAGCTCTCCTAACTCGGGACAGGGGATCTCCTACGAGCAGTACTTC. Translated, it gives CASSPNSGQGISYEQYF.

The J gene is TRBJ1-1, the V gene TRBV18; 8 nucleotides align to TRBD1. The CDR3 covers 14 residues. Germline V lookup: CDR1 KGHSH, CDR2 LQKENI. The V gene end was trimmed by 3 bases and the J gene end by 3 bases; junction bases not matched to a gene: 3. CDR3 in DNA: TGTGCCAGCTCACCTCAGGGGGCCGACACTGAAGCTTTCTTT. Its translation is CASSPQGADTEAFF.

V usage is TRBV4-1 and J usage is TRBJ2-6; no clear D. Deletions cut 2 bases from V and 0 bases from J, with 2 bases between. Germline values: CDR1 MGHRA, CDR2 YSYEKL. There are 14 residues in the CDR3. CDR3 in DNA: TGCGCCAGCAGCCAAAGCTCTGGGGCCAACGTCCTGACTTTC. Translating it yields CASSQSSGANVLTF.

The chain combines TRBV15 with TRBJ1-5; 7 bases map to TRBD1. The germline CDR1 and CDR2 sequences are LNHNV and YYDKDF (reference sequence). The CDR3 has 15 residues. The junction had 8 bases not matched to a gene; V was cut back by 0 bases and J by 9 bases. The CDR3 loop is CATSRDPGGDRPQHF. CDR3 sequence (DNA): TGTGCCACCAGCAGAGATCCAGGGGGGGATCGGCCCCAGCATTTT.

This clone has only one observation. The chain links TRBV11-2 to TRBJ2-1; D may be TRBD1 (6 bases). Trimming cost V 3 bases and J 9 bases, with 12 bases left between them. The CDR3 loop spans 13 amino acids. Germline assignment: CDR1 SGHAT and CDR2 FQNNGV. The CDR3 coding sequence is TGTGCCAGCAGCTTCCCCAGGGGAAGTGAGCAGTTCTTC. This codes for CASSFPRGSEQFF.

The CDR3 spells CASSLGLAGPSGRTQYF. The CDR3 DNA follows: TGTGCCAGCAGCCTGGGACTAGCGGGTCCAAGTGGAAGGACCCAGTACTTC. The chain couples TRBV11-1 to TRBJ2-5; 12 nucleotides agree with TRBD2. The V segment lost 5 bases and the J segment 7 bases; nucleotides outside the gene matches: 14. Germline CDR1 is SGHAT and CDR2 is FQDESV (reference sequence). The CDR3 is 17 amino acids.

The chain employs TRBV4-1 and TRBJ1-1; 7 positions match TRBD1. Trimming at V came to 2 bases and at J to 1 base, leaving 4 bases not matched to a gene. The CDR3 is 15 amino acids. The germline gives CDR1 MGHRA, CDR2 YSYEKL. The CDR3 DNA reads TGCGCCAGCAGCCAACCACAGGGGAAGAACACTGAAGCTTTCTTT. It is translated as CASSQPQGKNTEAFF.

V gene TRBV6-5 combines with J gene TRBJ2-7; 8 nucleotides agree with TRBD2. V shed 7 bases, J shed 6 bases, and the junction held 14 bases outside the gene matches. Germline values: CDR1 MNHEY, CDR2 SVGAGI. CDR3 size: 15 residues. This CDR3 reads CASTYGVGGVGEQYF. CDR3 in DNA: TGTGCCAGCACCTACGGTGTCGGGGGGGTCGGCGAGCAGTACTTC.

V usage is TRBV13 and J usage is TRBJ2-5; 10 nucleotides match TRBD1. CDR1 and CDR2 from the germline V gene are PRHDT and FYEKMQ (reference sequence). V dropped 4 bases and J dropped 5; count of bases not matched to a gene: 4. The CDR3 is 14 residues long. Here the CDR3 DNA reads TGTGCCAGCAGCTCCCGACAGGGGGCTGAGACCCAGTACTTC. Protein sequence: CASSSRQGAETQYF.

This sequence joins TRBV6-6 and TRBJ1-2; D perhaps matches TRBD1 (5 bases). V was clipped by 5 bases and J by 3 bases, with 10 bases between them. Germline-derived CDR1 and CDR2 are MNHNY and SVGAGI (reference sequence). The length of the CDR3 is 13 residues. CDR3 DNA: TGTGCCAGCAGTAGGACACCTGACTATGGCTACACCTTC. It specifies CASSRTPDYGYTF.

The CDR3 loop is CASHGDGRGEQYF. CDR3 bases: TGTGCCAGCCATGGGGACGGGAGGGGCGAGCAGTACTTC. The chain is built from TRBV2 and TRBJ2-7; 8 nucleotides line up with TRBD2. The germline V gene has CDR1 SNHLY and CDR2 FYNNEI. V trimming: 8 bases; J trimming: 6 bases; junction bases outside the gene matches: 9. CDR3 length equals 13 residues.

The chain recombines TRBV6-1 with TRBJ2-7; no clear D gene. Trimming pared 5 bases from V and 3 bases from J, leaving 2 bases between. The CDR3 has 10 residues. Germline CDR1 MNHNS, CDR2 SASEGT. The CDR3 region has the DNA TGTGCCAGCAGTTACTACGAGCAGTACTTC. Amino acid sequence: CASSYYEQYF.

This chain joins TRBV5-1 and TRBJ2-7, with D possibly being TRBD1 or TRBD2 (5 bases each). The germline gives CDR1 SGHRS, CDR2 YFSETQ. The CDR3 length is 13 residues. V lost 6 bases, J lost 9 bases, and 19 bases lay in between. The CDR3 spells CASTRDGAGGQYF. The DNA of the CDR3 is TGCGCCAGCACCCGGGACGGTGCCGGCGGGCAGTACTTC.

The chain couples TRBV21-1 to TRBJ2-1; the DNA was not used to check the table's D call, TRBD2. TRBV21-1 is a pseudogene segment. CDR3 length: 15 residues. In DNA, the CDR3 is TGTGCCAGCAGCAAAGTGGGACTGCACTCTAATGAGCAGTTCTTC. Translating it yields CASSKVGLHSNEQFF.

This chain joins TRBV2 and TRBJ2-7, with 12 nucleotides matching TRBD2. CDR1 is SNHLY, CDR2 FYNNEI, per germline. V lost 10 bases, J lost 7 bases, and 14 bases stayed unmatched. This CDR3 has 15 amino acids. CDR3 nucleotides: TGTGCCACTTCCTGGGGGGGACTAGCGGGCTCGGAGCAGTACTTC. Translating gives CATSWGGLAGSEQYF. The full variable domain, rest sourced from reference TRBV2 and TRBJ2-7, is EPEVTQTPSHQVTQMGQEVILRCVPISNHLYFYWYRQILGQKVEFLVSFYNNEISEKSEIFDDQFSVERPDGSNFTLKIRSTKLEDSAMYFCATSWGGLAGSEQYFGPGTRLTVT.

This chain links TRBV7-9 with TRBJ2-5; TRBD1 aligns across 8 bases. With 5 bases clipped from V and 14 bases from J, the junction kept 16 bases outside the gene matches. Germline CDR1 reads SEHNR; CDR2 reads FQNEAQ (reference sequence). The CDR3 covers 14 residues. The CDR3 bases are TGTGCCAGCAGCCAAATACCAGGGGGCGAAGGACCTTACTTC. Translated: CASSQIPGGEGPYF.

CDR3 coding DNA: TGTGCCAGCAGAGGGGCGGGGCGTCAGCCCCAGCATTTT. Its translation is CASRGAGRQPQHF. The rearrangement uses TRBV7-2 and TRBJ1-5; possibly TRBD1 for D (5 bases). Germline V gene lookup returns CDR1 SGHTA and CDR2 FQGNSA. The CDR3 length is 13 residues. The V end was cut by 6 bases, the J end by 6 bases, with 12 bases between.

The gene calls are TRBV4-2 and TRBJ1-5; D not certain. From germline, CDR1 is LGHNA and CDR2 YNFKEQ. The CDR3 totals 12 residues. V was shortened by 2 bases and J by 1 base, with 0 bases between the two germline ends. CDR3 DNA sequence: TGTGCCAGCAGCCAAAGCAATCAGCCCCAGCATTTT. Translated: CASSQSNQPQHF.

The rearrangement links TRBV7-3 to TRBJ2-3, with 7 bases fitting TRBD2. CDR1 and CDR2 (germline): SGHTA, FQGTGA. This CDR3 is 15 amino acids long. The V segment lost 2 bases and the J segment 0 bases; nucleotides outside the gene matches: 2. CDR3 amino acids: CASSLGGESTDTQYF. The CDR3 DNA reads TGTGCCAGCAGCTTAGGGGGGGAGAGCACAGATACGCAGTATTTT. The whole variable domain, remainder taken from reference TRBV7-3 and TRBJ2-3, is GAGVSQTPSNKVTEKGKYVELRCDPISGHTALYWYRQSLGQGPEFLIYFQGTGAADDSGLPNDRFFAVRPEGSVSTLKIQRTERGDSAVYLCASSLGGESTDTQYFGPGTRLTVL.

The V and J genes are TRBV30 and TRBJ1-2; possibly TRBD1 for D (6 bases). This CDR3 is 16 amino acids long. CDR1 is GTSNPN, CDR2 SVGIG, per germline (reference sequence). V was cut by 7 bases and J by 4 bases, with 25 bases left in between. The CDR3 nucleotides read TGTGCCTCCACGCGATTCCGCCAGGGGTATACCTATGGCTACACCTTC. Translation gives CASTRFRQGYTYGYTF.

The rearrangement joins TRBV5-1 to TRBJ1-3; tentatively, D is TRBD1 (5 bases). V was clipped by 4 bases and J by 0 bases, with 11 bases between them. Germline V gene lookup returns CDR1 SGHRS and CDR2 YFSETQ. CDR3 length equals 15 residues. The CDR3 bases are TGCGCCAGCAGCCGGGACTCCGGCTCTGGAAACACCATATATTTT. It yields the protein CASSRDSGSGNTIYF.

This sequence joins TRBV6-6 and TRBJ1-5; D might be TRBD1 (5 bases). V lost 6 bases and J lost 2, with 8 bases in between. CDR3 length equals 13 residues. Germline values: CDR1 MNHNY, CDR2 SVGAGI (reference sequence). The DNA for the CDR3 is TGTGCCAGCAGGTTACAGGGCAATCAGCCCCAGCATTTT. Residues: CASRLQGNQPQHF.